The 21 T cell receptor beta chains below come from one sample, sequenced in a study of post-analysis software for immune sequencing data. Study-level results: Roughly 5 TRBV segments, TRBV5-6, TRBV5-1 and TRBV20-1 among them, were found more frequent in patients than controls.

Sequencing libraries made from TCR beta cDNA carried unique molecular identifiers. TCRdb redid the calling of the PCR reads with MiXCR, one entry per CDR3 protein. The sample lists 800,000 to 950,000 distinct CDR3 sequences, around 50% occurring once. These receptors' antigens are unknown. The specimen sequenced was blood. The source of these receptors is a girl aged 10-17 years with multiple sclerosis.

V and J are TRBV7-9 and TRBJ2-7, with 8 bases identical to TRBD1. CDR1 SEHNR and CDR2 FQNEAQ come from the germline V gene (reference sequence). Trimming took 5 bases from V and 7 from J; bases not matched to a gene: 7. The CDR3 is 13 residues long. The CDR3 nucleotides read TGTGCCAGCAGCAAGACAGGGGACCATGAGCAGTACTTC. It codes for CASSKTGDHEQYF.

This clonotype was observed a handful of times. The chain employs TRBV6-5 and TRBJ2-7; the D call may be TRBD1 or TRBD2 (5 bases each). CDR3 length: 15 residues. Trimming removed 6 bases at V and 7 bases at J, with 22 bases between. From germline, CDR1 is MNHEY and CDR2 SVGAGI. CDR3 in DNA: TGTGCCAGCAGAGCCGCCGGGGCCAGGACGATTGAGCAGTACTTC. Protein sequence: CASRAAGARTIEQYF.

The chain couples TRBV20-1 to TRBJ1-2; tentatively, D is TRBD1 (5 bases). Germline-derived CDR1 and CDR2 are DFQATT and SNEGSKA (reference sequence). V was cut by 4 bases and J by 8 bases, with 11 bases left in between. The CDR3 totals 11 residues. The CDR3 sequence is CSATWTRGYTF. The CDR3 DNA reads TGCAGTGCTACCTGGACAAGGGGCTACACCTTC.

The rearrangement uses TRBV12-3 or TRBV12-4 and TRBJ1-4; possible D gene TRBD1, 5 bases. The ends were cut back, 4 bases at V and 4 bases at J, with 13 bases in the middle. The CDR3 is 15 residues long. The CDR3 here is CASSYGTGGNEKLFF. The DNA for the CDR3 is TGTGCCAGCAGTTACGGGACTGGTGGTAATGAAAAACTGTTTTTT.

This chain uses TRBV6-5 with TRBJ1-2; D might be TRBD1 (6 bases). This CDR3 region has 16 residues. The V end lost 2 bases, the J end lost 8 bases, and 21 bases lay between the germline ends. CDR1 and CDR2 from the germline V gene are MNHEY and SVGAGI. The CDR3 coding sequence is TGTGCCAGCAGTTACAGGGGGGGCGATCCCGTCTACGGCTACACCTTC. Translated, it gives CASSYRGGDPVYGYTF.

Comment on this clonotype: Mismatch with germline at one junction end may stem from a read error. The chain carries TRBV2 and TRBJ2-4, with 9 bases that match TRBD2. The CDR3 contains 13 residues. The germline V gene encodes CDR1 SNHLY and CDR2 FYNNEI. CDR3 nucleotide sequence: TGTGCCAGCAGGGGACTAGCCGAAAACATTCAGTACTTC. Translation gives CASRGLAENIQYF.

The chain joins TRBV7-8 to TRBJ2-1; D is possibly TRBD2 (6 bases). V lost 2 bases to trimming and J lost 4 bases, with 15 bases between them. CDR1 is SGHVS, CDR2 FQNEAQ, per germline. CDR3 length: 16 residues. The CDR3 reads CASSLRTGDYYNEQFF. The CDR3, as DNA: TGTGCCAGCAGCTTAAGGACGGGGGATTATTACAATGAGCAGTTCTTC.

V is TRBV4-1 and J is TRBJ1-2; 8 nucleotides agree with TRBD1. Trimming removed 4 bases from V and 4 bases from J; junction bases left unmatched: 11. The CDR3 sequence is 16 residues long. Germline V CDR1 and CDR2: MGHRA, YSYEKL. DNA for the CDR3: TGCGCCAGCAGCCGAGTAGGGGACAGGCTTCTCTATGGCTACACCTTC. Residues: CASSRVGDRLLYGYTF.

The chain joins TRBV7-9 to TRBJ2-7; 10 positions match TRBD2. The V and J ends lost 3 bases and 4 bases, in that order; junction bases with no gene match: 9. The CDR3 covers 16 residues. Germline V CDR1 and CDR2: SEHNR, FQNEAQ (reference sequence). The CDR3 sequence: CASSFTGSGRIYEQYF. CDR3 DNA sequence: TGTGCCAGCAGCTTCACGGGTAGCGGGAGGATTTACGAGCAGTACTTC.

This clonotype was found a few times. This chain connects TRBV2 to TRBJ2-5; 9 nucleotides align to TRBD2. V lost 6 bases to trimming and J lost 4 bases; unmatched junction nucleotides: 9. Germline V gene sequence: CDR1 SNHLY, CDR2 FYNNEI. The length of the CDR3 is 15 residues. CDR3 in amino acids: CASSWSTSGLETQYF. The DNA for the CDR3 is TGTGCCAGCAGCTGGAGCACTAGCGGGTTAGAGACCCAGTACTTC.

The chain links TRBV10-3 to TRBJ2-2; 10 bases are shared with TRBD1. Germline V lookup: CDR1 ENHRY, CDR2 SYGVKD. The V gene end was trimmed by 5 bases and the J gene end by 2 bases; junction bases not matched to a gene: 2. The CDR3 is 15 amino acids. In nucleotides, the CDR3 is TGTGCCATCAGTACGACAGGGGGCAACACCGGGGAGCTGTTTTTT. It codes for CAISTTGGNTGELFF.

This clonotype was counted a single time. The V gene is TRBV5-5, the J gene TRBJ2-7; 7 nucleotides align to TRBD1. The CDR3 sequence is 13 residues long. V lost 9 bases and J lost 2; bases outside the gene matches: 8. Germline V gene data show CDR1 as SGHKS and CDR2 as YYEKEE (reference sequence). CDR3: CATTRQGTYEQYF. In nucleotides, the CDR3 is TGTGCCACCACACGACAGGGAACCTACGAGCAGTACTTC.

This clonotype was seen a handful of times. The V gene is TRBV10-3, the J gene TRBJ1-1; D not resolved. Germline V gene data show CDR1 as ENHRY and CDR2 as SYGVKD. V lost 5 bases to trimming and J lost 1 base, with 8 bases between them. CDR3 length: 13 amino acids. The CDR3 protein is CAISPLGNTEAFF. In DNA, the CDR3 is TGTGCCATCAGTCCGCTAGGGAACACTGAAGCTTTCTTT.

This sequence joins TRBV30 and TRBJ2-1; TRBD2 agrees at 9 bases. The J segment lost 4 bases and the V segment lost 0 bases, leaving 1 base of the junction unmatched. In germline, CDR1 is GTSNPN, CDR2 SVGIG (reference sequence). The CDR3 extends over 14 amino acids. The CDR3 nucleotides are TGTGCCTGGAGTGTAGCGGGGGGATACAATGAGCAGTTCTTC. It yields the protein CAWSVAGGYNEQFF. The entire variable domain, with the rest obtained from reference TRBV30 and TRBJ2-1, is as follows: SQTIHQWPATLVQPVGSPLSLECTVEGTSNPNLYWYRQAAGRGLQLLFYSVGIGQISSEVPQNLSASRPQDRQFILSSKKLLLSDSGFYLCAWSVAGGYNEQFFGPGTRLTVL.

The chain is built from TRBV5-1 and TRBJ2-5; TRBD1 matches 8 bases. Germline trimming cut 0 bases from V and 2 bases from J; bases unmatched to any gene: 6. From germline, CDR1 is SGHRS and CDR2 YFSETQ. The CDR3 extends over 16 amino acids. This chain's CDR3 is CASSLEGQAPQETQYF. Here the CDR3 DNA reads TGCGCCAGCAGCTTGGAGGGACAGGCCCCACAAGAGACCCAGTACTTC.

In the case of this clonotype: One junction end disagrees with the germline gene, perhaps due to a read error. This rearrangement joins TRBV7-2 to TRBJ1-4; D uncertain. The CDR3 contains 14 residues. Germline V gene data show CDR1 as SGHTA and CDR2 as FQGNSA. The CDR3 DNA reads TGTGCCAGCAGCTTAGGTACACGGGCGCAGAAACGGTTTTTT. It yields the protein CASSLGTRAQKRFF.

The chain is built from TRBV9 and TRBJ1-2, with a weak D call TRBD1 (6 bases). Trimming left V 0 bases short and J 1 base short, with 7 bases between. This CDR3 comprises 14 residues. CDR1 is SGDLS and CDR2 is YYNGEE in the germline V gene. The CDR3 DNA reads as TGTGCCAGCAGCGTAGAACAGGGTAACTATGGCTACACCTTC. Its translation is CASSVEQGNYGYTF.

This chain joins TRBV24-1 and TRBJ2-1; no reliable D call. Germline CDR1 is KGHDR and CDR2 is SFDVKD. V lost 1 base to trimming and J lost 8 bases, with 5 bases between them. The CDR3 consists of 12 residues. The CDR3, as DNA: TGTGCCACCAGTGATTTAGGGTATGAGCAGTTCTTC. Translated: CATSDLGYEQFF.

This clonotype was observed a few times. The chain recombines TRBV7-9 with TRBJ2-1, with D maybe TRBD1 (5 bases). Germline assignment: CDR1 SEHNR and CDR2 FQNEAQ (reference sequence). The V and J ends lost 6 bases and 8 bases respectively, with 14 bases between them. This CDR3 is built from 13 residues. The CDR3 DNA reads TGTGCCAGCAGTTCTGGTAGGGGCCATGAGCAGTTCTTC. Protein: CASSSGRGHEQFF. Full variable domain (missing parts from reference TRBV7-9 and TRBJ2-1): DTGVSQNPRHKITKRGQNVTFRCDPISEHNRLYWYRQTLGQGPEFLTYFQNEAQLEKSRLLSDRFSAERPKGSFSTLEIQRTEQGDSAMYLCASSSGRGHEQFFGPGTRLTVL.

A few counts support this clonotype. The chain recombines TRBV7-3 with TRBJ2-3; D is possibly TRBD2 (6 bases). The CDR3 is made up of 19 amino acids. In germline, CDR1 is SGHTA, CDR2 FQGTGA. Trimming removed 5 bases at V and 6 bases at J, with 30 bases between. CDR3 nucleotides: TGTGCCAGCAGCCGTTATGGCCGTCTTAGCGGTCGCATGCTTGATACGCAGTATTTT. Its protein product is CASSRYGRLSGRMLDTQYF.

The chain recombines TRBV7-9 with TRBJ2-7, with D maybe TRBD2 (6 bases). CDR1 is SEHNR and CDR2 is FQNEAQ in the germline V gene (reference sequence). Trimming cost V 8 bases and J 2 bases, with 10 bases left between them. The CDR3 totals 12 residues. The CDR3 DNA reads TGTGCCAGCGGGACTGTGGCCTACGAGCAGTACTTC. It translates to CASGTVAYEQYF.